Listed below are T cell receptor beta chains from one sample, sequenced in a study of T cell responses to AZD1222 COVID-19 vaccine. Here immunoSEQ multiplex PCR was the method, and the copy in TCRdb shows in-frame clones only, minus some. Found here are approximately 200,000 clones, approximately 94% of them singletons; the top ten hold over 1.5%. This specimen consisted of peripheral blood, obtained 28 days after the second dose of the MenACWY control vaccine. These TCRs come from an adult who received the MenACWY meningococcal vaccine as a control. The CDR3 runs from the conserved cysteine through the conserved F or W. A D gene is named only where the DNA matches it firmly. Size values are once, few and many counts, or a class for expanded clones, and some rows have none.

clone size | J gene | D gene | V gene | CDR3 DNA | CDR3 protein
- | TRBJ2-7 | TRBD1 | TRBV5-1 | TGCGCCAGCAGCTTGGGGGACAGGGTCGGCGAGCAGTACTTC | CASSLGDRVGEQYF
- | TRBJ2-3 | - | TRBV5-1 | TGCGCCAGCAGCTCACCACTCCCGACAGATACGCAGTATTTT | CASSSPLPTDTQYF
- | TRBJ2-2 | - | TRBV6-5 | TGTGCCAGCAGCCAAGGGACCCAGCACACCGGGGAGCTGTTTTTT | CASSQGTQHTGELFF
- | TRBJ2-1 | - | TRBV5-1 | TGCGCCAGCAGCTTGGCCGGGCAATACAATGAGCAGTTCTTC | CASSLAGQYNEQFF
- | TRBJ2-7 | - | TRBV4-1 | TGCGCCAGCAGCCAAGGTCCGGGACGGAGGTCCTACGAGCAGTACTTC | CASSQGPGRRSYEQYF
- | TRBJ1-6 | TRBD1 | TRBV28 | TGTGCCACCCGGGACAGGTATAATTCACCCCTCCACTTT | CATRDRYNSPLHF
- | TRBJ2-5 | TRBD2 | TRBV5-1 | TGCGCCAGCAGCTCCGGCGGCGGGGGGATAAAAGAGACCCAGTACTTC | CASSSGGGGIKETQYF
- | TRBJ2-1 | - | TRBV3-1/TRBV3-2 | TGTGCCAGCAGCCAAAGCGGAGGCTCCTACAATGAGCAGTTCTTC | CASSQSGGSYNEQFF
- | TRBJ2-3 | TRBD1 | TRBV28 | TGTGCCAGCAGTTCACTCCGGGACAGGGAACTAACGGCAGATACGCAGTATTTT | CASSSLRDRELTADTQYF
- | TRBJ1-5 | - | TRBV6-1 | TGTGCCAGCAGTGAAACCCATAGAGCCCAGCATTTT | CASSETHRAQHF
- | TRBJ1-2 | TRBD1 | TRBV30 | TGTGCCTGGAGCCCGGACAGGGGGCGCATCTATGGCTACACCTTC | CAWSPDRGRIYGYTF
- | TRBJ2-3 | TRBD2 | TRBV19 | TGTGCCACCAGTCCCCCGGGACTAGTAAGCGATACGCAGTATTTT | CATSPPGLVSDTQYF
- | TRBJ1-2 | - | TRBV29-1 | TGCAGCGTTGTAAATGACGATGGCTACACCTTC | CSVVNDDGYTF
- | TRBJ2-1 | TRBD2 | TRBV7-8 | TGTGCCAGCAGCCCAAGAAGGACTAGCGGGGGAAATTGGCAGTTCTTC | CASSPRRTSGGNWQFF
- | TRBJ2-5 | - | TRBV7-7 | TGTGCTAGCAGCTTATCCTTAGGGTACCAAGAGACCCAGTACTTC | CASSLSLGYQETQYF
- | TRBJ1-5 | - | TRBV5-8 | TGTGCCAGCAGCTTAGAAGGGAGTGGCAATCAGCCCCAGCATTTT | CASSLEGSGNQPQHF
- | TRBJ1-5 | - | TRBV13 | TGTGCCAGCAGCTTCAGGGACATTGGCAATCAGCCCCAGCATTTT | CASSFRDIGNQPQHF
- | TRBJ1-1 | - | TRBV20-1 | TGCAGTGCTAGTAATCGGAAAGAGGGGAACACTGAAGCTTTCTTT | CSASNRKEGNTEAFF
- | TRBJ2-2 | - | TRBV7-2 | TGTGCCAGCAGCTTAGGGCAGTTCGCGAACACCGGGGAGCTGTTTTTT | CASSLGQFANTGELFF
- | TRBJ1-1 | - | TRBV27 | TGTGCCAGCCTCGGGCAGGGACCAGAAGCTTTCTTT | CASLGQGPEAFF
- | TRBJ2-6 | TRBD1 | TRBV18 | TGTGCCAGCGCAGGGGGACGGTCTGGGGCCAACGTCCTGACTTTC | CASAGGRSGANVLTF
- | TRBJ2-7 | - | TRBV6-2/TRBV6-3 | TGTGCCAGCAGCACACAACGGGGGGCGTTTGAGCAGTACTTC | CASSTQRGAFEQYF
- | TRBJ1-5 | - | TRBV28 | TGTGCCAGCAGTTTAAGGGGAGAAGGGCCCCAGCATTTT | CASSLRGEGPQHF
large | TRBJ2-1 | - | TRBV12-3/TRBV12-4 | TGTGCCAGCAGTCACCCCCCTTATGAGCAGTTCTTC | CASSHPPYEQFF
- | TRBJ1-5 | TRBD1 | TRBV19 | TGTGCCAGTAGGGACAGGGAAGATCAGCCCCAGCATTTT | CASRDREDQPQHF
- | TRBJ2-3 | - | TRBV27 | TGTGCCAGCAGTTTTTGGGCCTTCACAGATACGCAGTATTTT | CASSFWAFTDTQYF
- | TRBJ2-7 | TRBD1 | TRBV7-9 | TGTGCCAGCAGCTCTGGGACAGAGTCCTACGAGCAGTACTTC | CASSSGTESYEQYF
- | TRBJ2-7 | - | TRBV18 | TGTGCCAGCTCACCTTCGACAGCTGGGACCTACGAGCAGTACTTC | CASSPSTAGTYEQYF
- | TRBJ1-1 | - | TRBV28 | TGTGCCAGCAGAAGACAAATTGAAGCTTTCTTT | CASRRQIEAFF
- | TRBJ1-2 | TRBD1 | TRBV7-8 | TGTGCCAGCAGCCGAGGACAGGGGTCTAACTATGGCTACACCTTC | CASSRGQGSNYGYTF
- | TRBJ2-4 | - | TRBV6-5 | TGTGCCAGCAGTCCCACTCCCTTGAACAAAAACATTCAGTACTTC | CASSPTPLNKNIQYF
few | TRBJ1-6 | - | TRBV2 | TGTGCCAGCAGTGAGGACAGCCGATATCCCTTATCACCCCTCCACTTT | CASSEDSRYPLSPLHF
once | TRBJ1-1 | - | TRBV3-1/TRBV3-2 | TGTGCCAGCAGCCAAGGAGGTCCGGGTACTGAAGCTTTCTTT | CASSQGGPGTEAFF
- | TRBJ2-7 | TRBD1 | TRBV5-4 | TGTGCCAGCAGCCCCCAGGACAGGAGCTCCTACGAGCAGTACTTC | CASSPQDRSSYEQYF
- | TRBJ1-6 | - | TRBV4-2 | TGTGCCAGCAGCCGCACAGCCAATTCACCCCTCCACTTT | CASSRTANSPLHF
- | TRBJ2-2 | - | TRBV7-2 | TGTGCCAGCAGCTTGGACAGGAACACCGGGGAGCTGTTTTTT | CASSLDRNTGELFF
- | TRBJ1-2 | TRBD1 | TRBV30 | TGTGCCTGGAGTGTCTTTGGAGGGGGCGCGAGCTACACCTTC | CAWSVFGGGASYTF
- | TRBJ1-5 | TRBD1 | TRBV2 | TGTGCCAGCACGGGACAGGGACTTAGCAATCAGCCCCAGCATTTT | CASTGQGLSNQPQHF
- | TRBJ2-5 | - | TRBV21-1 | TGTGCCAGCAGCAGTGGGATCGGCGGGGGGGTTCAAGAGACCCAGTACTTC | CASSSGIGGGVQETQYF
- | TRBJ2-5 | TRBD1 | TRBV27 | TGTGCCAGCAGTCCGACGACAGGGCTGGAGACCCAGTACTTC | CASSPTTGLETQYF
- | TRBJ2-1 | TRBD1 | TRBV19 | TGTGCCAGTAGTATAGCACAGGGGTTTGTATATGAGCAGTTCTTC | CASSIAQGFVYEQFF
- | TRBJ1-2 | TRBD1 | TRBV7-2 | TGTGCCAGCAGCTCGACAGGGCTCCTCTATGGCTACACCTTC | CASSSTGLLYGYTF
- | TRBJ2-7 | - | TRBV7-3 | TGTGCCAGCAGCTTAACAGGTGTCGGAACCTACGAGCAGTACTTC | CASSLTGVGTYEQYF
- | TRBJ2-7 | - | TRBV5-4 | TGTGCCAGCAGCCCGGACGGGAAAGGGGGATACGAGCAGTACTTC | CASSPDGKGGYEQYF
- | TRBJ1-2 | - | TRBV6-5 | TGTGCCAGCAGGAAGACGGGGGGCCGAGGCTACACCTTC | CASRKTGGRGYTF
- | TRBJ1-3 | - | TRBV6-5 | TGTGCCAGCCGGAGGGGGGTATCTGGAAACACCATATATTTT | CASRRGVSGNTIYF